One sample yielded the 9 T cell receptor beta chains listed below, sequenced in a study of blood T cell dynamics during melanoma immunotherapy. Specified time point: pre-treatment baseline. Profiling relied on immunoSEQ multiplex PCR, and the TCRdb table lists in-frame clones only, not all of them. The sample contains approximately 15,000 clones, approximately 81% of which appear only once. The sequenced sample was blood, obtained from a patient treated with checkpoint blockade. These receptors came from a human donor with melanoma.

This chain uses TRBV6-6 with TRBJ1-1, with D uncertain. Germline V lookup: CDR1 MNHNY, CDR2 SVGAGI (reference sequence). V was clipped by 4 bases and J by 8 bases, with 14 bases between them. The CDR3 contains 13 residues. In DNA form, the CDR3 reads TGTGCCAGCAGTTTCCCCGGCCTCCCCGAAGCTTTCTTT. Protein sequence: CASSFPGLPEAFF.

CDR3 residues: CASSLAGGTNEKLFF. The CDR3 coding sequence is TGTGCCAGCAGCTTAGCAGGGGGGACAAATGAAAAACTGTTTTTT. The V gene is TRBV7-6, the J gene TRBJ1-4; perhaps TRBD1 as D (6 bases). CDR1 SGHVS and CDR2 FNYEAQ come from the germline V gene. Trimming shortened V by 0 bases and J by 5 bases, and 10 bases separated the two germline ends. The CDR3 has 15 amino acids.

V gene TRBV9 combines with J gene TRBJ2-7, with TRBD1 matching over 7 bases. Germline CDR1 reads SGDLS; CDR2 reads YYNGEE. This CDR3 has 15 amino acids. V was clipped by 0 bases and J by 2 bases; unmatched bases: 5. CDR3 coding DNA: TGTGCCAGCAGCGTAGGATCTGGGACAGCCTACGAGCAGTACTTC. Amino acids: CASSVGSGTAYEQYF.

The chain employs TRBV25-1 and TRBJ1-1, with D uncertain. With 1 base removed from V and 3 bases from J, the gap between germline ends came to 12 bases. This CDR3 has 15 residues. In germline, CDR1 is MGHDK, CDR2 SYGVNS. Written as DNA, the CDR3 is TGTGCCAGCAGTGAATTTAAGGGCTTGCACACTGAAGCTTTCTTT. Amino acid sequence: CASSEFKGLHTEAFF.

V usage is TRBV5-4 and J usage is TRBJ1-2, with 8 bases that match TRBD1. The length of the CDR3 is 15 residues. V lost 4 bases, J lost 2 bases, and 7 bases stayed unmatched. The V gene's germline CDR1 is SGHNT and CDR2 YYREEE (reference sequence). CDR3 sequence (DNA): TGTGCCAGCAGCCCTGCCGGACAGGGCAACTATGGCTACACCTTC. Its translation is CASSPAGQGNYGYTF.

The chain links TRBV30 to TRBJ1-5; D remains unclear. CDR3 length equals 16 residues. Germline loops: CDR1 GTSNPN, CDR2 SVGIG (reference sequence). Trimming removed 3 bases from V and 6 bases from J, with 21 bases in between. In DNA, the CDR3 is TGTGCCTGGAGCCCCGAAGCGAGCATCGTGGGTCAGCCCCAGCATTTT. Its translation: CAWSPEASIVGQPQHF.

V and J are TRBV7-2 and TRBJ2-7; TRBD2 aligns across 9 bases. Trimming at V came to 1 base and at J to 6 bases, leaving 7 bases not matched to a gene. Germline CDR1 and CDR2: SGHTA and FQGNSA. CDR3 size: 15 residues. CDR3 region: CASSLEIAGDSEQYF. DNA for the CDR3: TGTGCCAGCAGCTTAGAAATAGCGGGGGACTCCGAGCAGTACTTC. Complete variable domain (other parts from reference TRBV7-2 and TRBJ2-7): GAGVSQSPSNKVTEKGKDVELRCDPISGHTALYWYRQSLGQGLEFLIYFQGNSAPDKSGLPSDRFSAERTGGSVSTLTIQRTQQEDSAVYLCASSLEIAGDSEQYFGPGTRLTVT.

The CDR3 coding sequence is TGTGCCACCACGACAGGGTGGAACGAGCAGTACTTC. It is translated as CATTTGWNEQYF. The chain recombines TRBV6-5 with TRBJ2-7, with 7 bases matching TRBD1. The CDR3 covers 12 residues. The V and J ends lost 10 bases and 5 bases, in that order; junction bases with no gene match: 8. CDR1 and CDR2 (germline): MNHEY, SVGAGI.

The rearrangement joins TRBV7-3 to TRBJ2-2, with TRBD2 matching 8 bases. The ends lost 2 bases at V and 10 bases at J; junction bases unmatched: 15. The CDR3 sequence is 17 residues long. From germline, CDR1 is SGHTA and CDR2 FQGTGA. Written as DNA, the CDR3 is TGTGCCAGCAGCTTAGACTTAGCCAGCGGGGGCCACAAGGAGCTGTTTTTT. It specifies CASSLDLASGGHKELFF.